This T cell receptor beta chain is from a study of OX40 agonist ivuxolimab in advanced cancers. Sequenced by immunoSEQ multiplex PCR; TCRdb stores in-frame clones only, minus some. The sample holds about 80,000 clones, roughly 84% seen once. This CDR3 contains 14 residues. V lost 6 bases and J lost 5; bases outside the gene matches: 8. Germline CDR1 reads SGHNT; CDR2 reads YYREEE (reference sequence). The V and J genes are TRBV5-4 and TRBJ1-2, with 9 bases lining up with TRBD1. The receptor comes from an adult with an advanced solid tumor such as melanoma, head and neck, liver or kidney cancer. Sequencing used CD4+ or CD8+ T cells sorted from blood, obtained in a trial of the OX40 agonist ivuxolimab. This CDR3 is CASTPRTGAYGYTF. CDR3 bases: TGTGCCAGCACCCCACGGACAGGGGCATATGGCTACACCTTC.